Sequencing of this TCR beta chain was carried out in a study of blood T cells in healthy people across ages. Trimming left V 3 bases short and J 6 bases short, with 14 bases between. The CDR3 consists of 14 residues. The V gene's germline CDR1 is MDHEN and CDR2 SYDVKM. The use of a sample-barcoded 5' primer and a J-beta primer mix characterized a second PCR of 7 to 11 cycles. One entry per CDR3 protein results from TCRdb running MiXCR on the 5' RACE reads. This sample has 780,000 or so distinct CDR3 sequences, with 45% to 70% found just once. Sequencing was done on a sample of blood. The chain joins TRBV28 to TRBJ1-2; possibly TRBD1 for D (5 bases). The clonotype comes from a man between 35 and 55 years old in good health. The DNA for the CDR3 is TGTGCCAGCAGTTTTAGTCGTCAGGGAAATGGCTACACCTTC. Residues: CASSFSRQGNGYTF.